These 21 T cell receptor beta chains came from one sample sequenced in a study of blood T cell repertoires in COVID-19. Using immunoSEQ multiplex PCR, the repertoire was profiled, and TCRdb retains in-frame clones only, with some absent. Found here are tens of thousands of clones, approximately 90% of them singletons; the top ten hold about 15%. Sequences were obtained from peripheral blood. These receptors were taken from a male donor with acute or convalescent COVID-19.

The J gene is TRBJ2-5, the V gene TRBV5-1, with D tentatively TRBD1 (5 bases). Germline lookup yields CDR1 SGHRS and CDR2 YFSETQ. CDR3 length: 13 amino acids. The germline V and J ends were trimmed by 4 bases and 5 bases, with 12 bases remaining between them. CDR3 sequence (DNA): TGCGCCAGCAGCGCCAGGGTCGGGGAGACCCAGTACTTC. The encoded protein is CASSARVGETQYF.

The chain recombines TRBV11-2 with TRBJ2-1, with TRBD2 matching 11 bases. Per the germline V gene, CDR1 is SGHAT and CDR2 is FQNNGV. V gave up 3 bases and J gave up 4 bases; unmatched junction bases: 5. The CDR3 covers 16 residues. CDR3 region: CASSFRLAGLYNEQFF. The CDR3 DNA follows: TGTGCCAGCAGCTTTCGACTAGCGGGGCTGTACAATGAGCAGTTCTTC. Based on the CDR3 plus reference TRBV11-2 and TRBJ2-1, the full variable domain is EAGVAQSPRYKIIEKRQSVAFWCNPISGHATLYWYQQILGQGPKLLIQFQNNGVVDDSQLPKDRFSAERLKGVDSTLKIQPAKLEDSAVYLCASSFRLAGLYNEQFFGPGTRLTVL.

The chain recombines TRBV4-1 with TRBJ2-6, with 9 positions matching TRBD1. V shed 2 bases, J shed 2 bases, and the junction held 10 bases outside the gene matches. Germline V CDR1 and CDR2: MGHRA, YSYEKL. The CDR3 consists of 19 residues. CDR3 nucleotide sequence: TGCGCCAGCAGCCAACCCCCGGGACAGGGATTAGCTGGGGCCAACGTCCTGACTTTC. Translated: CASSQPPGQGLAGANVLTF.

This clone is a singleton in its sample. The V call is TRBV2, the J call TRBJ1-5; a possible D gene is TRBD1 (5 bases). CDR3 size: 15 residues. From germline, CDR1 is SNHLY and CDR2 FYNNEI. The V end lost 5 bases, the J end lost 4 bases, and 15 bases lay between the germline ends. The CDR3 region has the DNA TGTGCCAGCAGTAGAGACAGTGGGGCTAATCAGCCCCAGCATTTT. Its translation: CASSRDSGANQPQHF.

The V call is TRBV7-6, the J call TRBJ2-1, with a possible D match to TRBD2 (6 bases). Germline CDR1 reads SGHVS; CDR2 reads FNYEAQ. Trimming took 6 bases from V and 4 from J, leaving 16 bases between them. The CDR3 is 15 residues long. The CDR3 bases are TGTGCCAGCAGTCTCGTTGCGGGGATATACAATGAGCAGTTCTTC. It codes for CASSLVAGIYNEQFF.

The chain employs TRBV19 and TRBJ1-2; 7 nucleotides align to TRBD1. The V segment lost 3 bases and the J segment 0 bases; nucleotides outside the gene matches: 13. This CDR3 contains 18 residues. Per germline, CDR1 LNHDA and CDR2 SQIVND (reference sequence). Here the CDR3 DNA reads TGTGCCAGTAGTATCTCCACGGAAGGGGGCCTAGCTAACTATGGCTACACCTTC. Its translation is CASSISTEGGLANYGYTF.

The chain employs TRBV28 and TRBJ1-1, with a possible D match to TRBD1 (5 bases). Trimming stripped 5 bases from V and 1 base from J, with 11 bases between. CDR1 is MDHEN, CDR2 SYDVKM, per germline. The CDR3 has 14 residues. The CDR3 spells CASSLGGANTEAFF. CDR3 coding DNA: TGTGCCAGCAGTCTGGGGGGTGCGAACACTGAAGCTTTCTTT.

The chain recombines TRBV5-1 with TRBJ2-5; 12 positions agree with TRBD2. The V gene end was trimmed by 0 bases and the J gene end by 5 bases; junction bases not matched to a gene: 5. Germline loops: CDR1 SGHRS, CDR2 YFSETQ. This CDR3 has 16 amino acids. For the CDR3, the DNA is TGCGCCAGCAGCTTGGCACCTAGCGGGGGGGTTGAGACCCAGTACTTC. Translated, it gives CASSLAPSGGVETQYF.

The V call is TRBV10-3, the J call TRBJ2-2; maybe TRBD1 (5 bases). Germline assignment: CDR1 ENHRY and CDR2 SYGVKD. The CDR3 length is 15 residues. Trimming took off 3 bases at V and 6 bases at J, with 14 bases between the two ends. CDR3: CAISESLGAAGELFF. As DNA, the CDR3 is TGTGCCATCAGTGAAAGTCTTGGGGCTGCCGGGGAGCTGTTTTTT.

This sequence joins TRBV3-1 (or the pseudogene TRBV3-2) and TRBJ2-7, with D tentatively TRBD1 (5 bases). The length of the CDR3 is 16 residues. V was clipped by 1 base and J by 7 bases, with 20 bases between them. The V gene's germline CDR1 is LGHDT and CDR2 YNNKEL (reference sequence). The CDR3 DNA sequence: TGTGCCAGCAGCCAAGTAGGTCAGGGATTTGATTTGGAGCAGTACTTC. Protein sequence: CASSQVGQGFDLEQYF.

This chain uses TRBV11-2 with TRBJ1-6; 7 nucleotides align to TRBD1. The V and J ends lost 5 bases and 4 bases, in that order; junction bases with no gene match: 11. This CDR3 spans 17 amino acids. Germline CDR1 is SGHAT and CDR2 is FQNNGV. CDR3 sequence (DNA): TGTGCCAGCAGCCCTTTTGACAGGGCTTTTTATAATTCACCCCTCCACTTT. It codes for CASSPFDRAFYNSPLHF.

The CDR3 DNA reads TGTGCCACGAGGGGGACAGGGTTGGACACTGAAGCTTTCTTT. Translated: CATRGTGLDTEAFF. V and J are TRBV24-1 and TRBJ1-1, with TRBD1 identical over 9 bases. Germline CDR1 KGHDR, CDR2 SFDVKD. V trimming: 10 bases; J trimming: 3 bases; junction bases outside the gene matches: 8. The CDR3 extends over 14 amino acids.

The chain recombines TRBV10-3 with TRBJ2-2, with 7 bases lining up with TRBD1. Germline lookup yields CDR1 ENHRY and CDR2 SYGVKD. The CDR3 totals 15 residues. The ends lost 9 bases at V and 0 bases at J; junction bases unmatched: 7. CDR3 bases: TGTGCCATTCGCACCGGGACAGCGAACACCGGGGAGCTGTTTTTT. This encodes CAIRTGTANTGELFF.

Comments on this clone: Other nucleotide sequences from this sample produce the same CDR3. CDR3 bases: TGTGCCAGCAGCCAAAGCGGGCAGGAGAGCTCCTATAATTCACCCCTCCACTTT. Protein product: CASSQSGQESSYNSPLHF. J is TRBJ1-6 and V is TRBV4-2; unclear D gene. The V gene's germline CDR1 is LGHNA and CDR2 YNFKEQ. The CDR3 totals 18 residues. V lost 2 bases, J lost 0 bases, and 14 bases lay in between.

In DNA form, the CDR3 reads TGTGCCAGCACGTGGGGGCGTCGTACCCCACCCCTCCACTTT. Translating gives CASTWGRRTPPLHF. V and J are TRBV5-8 and TRBJ1-6; tentatively, D is TRBD1 (6 bases). The CDR3 loop spans 14 amino acids. V was pared by 6 bases and J by 11 bases, with 18 bases between. CDR1 is SGHTS and CDR2 is YDEGEE in the germline V gene.

The rearrangement joins TRBV3-1 (or the pseudogene TRBV3-2) to TRBJ1-4; 10 bases align to TRBD1. After removal of 1 base from V and 8 bases from J, the junction contained 4 bases not matched to a gene. Germline loops: CDR1 LGHDT, CDR2 YNNKEL (reference sequence). The CDR3 has 15 residues. CDR3 protein: CASSQGTGGREKLFF. DNA of the CDR3: TGTGCCAGCAGCCAAGGGACAGGGGGGAGAGAAAAACTGTTTTTT.

This clone has more than one count but fewer than ten. The chain links TRBV28 to TRBJ1-3; D might be TRBD1 (5 bases). CDR1 is MDHEN and CDR2 is SYDVKM in the germline V gene. V was clipped by 3 bases and J by 0 bases, with 9 bases between them. The CDR3 extends over 15 amino acids. As DNA, the CDR3 is TGTGCCAGCAGTTTGGGGCTCCCCTCTGGAAACACCATATATTTT. Protein product: CASSLGLPSGNTIYF.

V and J are TRBV6-5 and TRBJ1-1; possibly TRBD1 for D (5 bases). Trimming took off 2 bases at V and 7 bases at J, with 8 bases between the two ends. Germline loops: CDR1 MNHEY, CDR2 SVGAGI. There are 12 residues in the CDR3. The CDR3 bases are TGTGCCAGCAGTTACCTGCAGGGTGAAGCTTTCTTT. It encodes CASSYLQGEAFF.

The chain couples TRBV20-1 to TRBJ2-3; weak D call: TRBD1 (7 bases). The V and J ends lost 3 bases and 9 bases respectively, with 13 bases between them. This CDR3 region has 12 residues. CDR1 and CDR2 (germline): DFQATT, SNEGSKA (reference sequence). The CDR3 DNA follows: TGCAGTGCTAGTTTGGGGGGACAGACGCAGTATTTT. Translated, it gives CSASLGGQTQYF.

This chain joins TRBV7-9 and TRBJ2-4, with 7 positions matching TRBD2. V was clipped by 4 bases and J by 6 bases; unmatched bases: 9. Germline loops: CDR1 SEHNR, CDR2 FQNEAQ (reference sequence). This CDR3 has 15 residues. The DNA of the CDR3 is TGTGCCAGCAGCTCGGGACTACCCACGATAAACATTCAGTACTTC. Its translation: CASSSGLPTINIQYF.

The chain joins TRBV5-1 to TRBJ1-4; TRBD1 might be the D (6 bases). This CDR3 is 13 amino acids long. Between the trimmed V and J ends, which lost 7 bases and 7 bases, there was a span of 14 bases. The germline CDR1 and CDR2 sequences are SGHRS and YFSETQ. The CDR3 DNA reads as TGCGCCAGCCGTCGCGCAGGGGTTGAAAAACTGTTTTTT. It specifies CASRRAGVEKLFF.